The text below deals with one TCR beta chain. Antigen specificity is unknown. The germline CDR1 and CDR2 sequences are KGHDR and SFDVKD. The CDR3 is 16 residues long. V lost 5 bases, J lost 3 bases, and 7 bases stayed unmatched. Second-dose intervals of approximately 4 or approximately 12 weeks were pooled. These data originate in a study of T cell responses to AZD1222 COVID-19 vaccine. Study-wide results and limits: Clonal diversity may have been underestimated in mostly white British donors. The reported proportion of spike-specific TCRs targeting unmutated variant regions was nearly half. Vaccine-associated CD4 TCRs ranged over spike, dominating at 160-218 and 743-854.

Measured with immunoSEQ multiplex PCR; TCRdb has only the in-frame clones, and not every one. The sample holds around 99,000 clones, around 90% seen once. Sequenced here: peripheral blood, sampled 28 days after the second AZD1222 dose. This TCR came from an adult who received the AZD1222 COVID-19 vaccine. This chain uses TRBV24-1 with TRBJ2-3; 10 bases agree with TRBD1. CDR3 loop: CATSGPRDRGTDTQYF. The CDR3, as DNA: TGTGCCACCAGTGGTCCCCGGGACAGGGGAACAGATACGCAGTATTTT.